This TCR beta chain is drawn from a study of blood T cell repertoires in COVID-19. Study at large: PBMCs, B-cell-depleted T cells, or T cells were the source of the cDNA or gDNA that made up the material.

V lost 3 bases to trimming and J lost 0 bases, with 17 bases between them. CDR1 and CDR2 (germline): SGHRS, YFSETQ. The CDR3 extends over 17 amino acids. Original processing notes: Using reference gene primer amplification, nucleated cell counts were estimated. Assay used: immunoSEQ multiplex PCR; TCRdb lists only in-frame clones, some missing. D and trimming were read from the DNA, whereas the V and J calls and clone size are those reported in that table. The sample carries 100,000 to 150,000 clones, about 81% recorded once. Sequenced input: peripheral blood. V is TRBV5-1 and J is TRBJ2-3; D is undetermined. The TCR originated in a man aged 25 to 40 with COVID-19, enrolled during active disease. The CDR3 spells CASSSPLPTTSTDTQYF. Here the CDR3 DNA reads TGCGCCAGCAGCTCGCCCCTCCCTACTACTAGCACAGATACGCAGTATTTT.